This entry is about one T cell receptor (beta chain). Its cognate antigen is unknown. Germline CDR1 and CDR2: SNHLY and FYNNEI. V trimming: 4 bases; J trimming: 1 base; junction bases outside the gene matches: 3. This CDR3 comprises 14 residues. These data originate in a study of cytomegalovirus exposure and HLA in healthy donors. The study, taken as a whole, reports: Productive rates of about 87% or about 30% were seen for most TCR beta V segments in an earlier analysis.

It was with 60 Vbeta and 13 Jbeta primers that the PCR ran. Profiling relied on immunoSEQ multiplex PCR, and the TCRdb table lists in-frame clones only, not all of them. The data show a few hundred thousand clones, with around nine tenths seen just once and about 2.5% held by the top ten. The chain carries TRBV2 and TRBJ1-1; TRBD1 matches at 7 bases. This sequence was found in a woman under 30 in good health and CMV-seronegative. Sequencing was performed on PBMCs. CDR3 residues: CASSVTGRNTEAFF. The CDR3, as DNA: TGTGCCAGCAGTGTGACAGGGAGGAACACTGAAGCTTTCTTT.